Sequencing of this TCR beta chain was carried out in a study of graft-versus-host responses after intestinal transplantation. Germline CDR1 reads SGHNT; CDR2 reads YYREEE (reference sequence). V lost 0 bases, J lost 5 bases, and 11 bases lay in between. This CDR3 is 14 amino acids long. Produced via immunoSEQ multiplex PCR; TCRdb's table is partial and in-frame only. The data show roughly 28,000 clones, with roughly nine tenths seen just once and approximately 10% held by the top ten. Remarks on this clone: Its antigen is unknown.

General study findings and limits: Patients with graft-donor T cell macrochimerism had high graft-versus-host to host-versus-graft clonal ratios in allografts. GvH clones detected in recipient marrow included some appearing first in ileum or blood.

Specimen: PBMCs, collected about 15 months after intestinal transplantation. The clonotype was recovered from a human patient who received an intestinal transplant, so some T cells may come from the graft donor. The V call is TRBV5-4, the J call TRBJ1-1, with a weak D call TRBD1 (5 bases). This CDR3 is CASSLGQGRTEAFF. CDR3 nucleotides: TGTGCCAGCAGCTTGGGGCAGGGACGGACTGAAGCTTTCTTT.